This TCR beta chain was captured by sequencing in a study of blood T cell repertoires in COVID-19. This clone occurred a few times. Other DNA sequences in this specimen translate into the identical CDR3. Trimming removed 2 bases from V and 1 base from J; junction bases left unmatched: 0. Germline values: CDR1 MRHNA, CDR2 SNTAGT. This CDR3 is 16 amino acids long. Produced via immunoSEQ multiplex PCR; TCRdb's table is partial and in-frame only. The data show roughly 200,000 clones, over 80% seen once. Two negative PCRs, clearance, or symptom resolution characterized the recovered Cohort 3 donors. Source material: PBMCs or T cells enriched from blood (not recorded which). The rearrangement uses TRBV6-4 and TRBJ2-3; 13 nucleotides match TRBD2. The receptor's source is a man under 40 who had recovered from COVID-19. The CDR3 DNA reads TGTGCCAGCAGTGACGGGACTAGCGGGGGCACAGATACGCAGTATTTT. Translated, it gives CASSDGTSGGTDTQYF.